Sequencing of this T cell receptor (beta chain) was carried out in a study of T cell repertoires in cytomegalovirus infection (dated by TCRdb to between 2018 and 2021). About the study as a whole: Donor HLA type was relevant to the analysis, because carriage of CMV infection together with the matching HLA type was indicated by public TCR beta signatures. What the work shows at the level of the full study, not this receptor alone: The ex vivo response was dominated by HLA-C-restricted CMV-specific TCR beta clonotypes, which also provided the single most frequent clonotype in two of eight donors. In both this cohort and an independent cohort of approximately 350 donors, the cumulative frequency of public TCR beta family members distinguished carriers of CMV infection plus the relevant HLA type.

From its cysteine to its phenylalanine, the CDR3 spans 12 amino acids. Only the CDR3 DNA stays, 36 bases, in frame from base 1. The germline V gene provides CDR1 MDHEN and CDR2 SYDVKM. Data came from an Illumina HiSeq 1500. TCRdb applied fastp at Q25 and MiXCR to the public reads, then kept only in-frame beta chains. CDR3 protein sequences are deduplicated, and each keeps its most common genes and DNA. The sample profile shows 200,000 to 250,000 distinct CDR3 sequences; over 20% of them were found once. The leading ten clones occupy roughly 18% of the sample. As regards this clonotype: The specificity of this receptor is unknown. The junction does not match germline at one end; this may be a read error.

This receptor was obtained from a human donor in good health (CMV status not recorded). Some clones in this sample may be carry-over from other donors' samples. The V and J segments used are TRBV28 and TRBJ1-2; no D segment can be confidently identified. Material: CD8+ T cells from PBMCs. The CDR3 amino acid sequence is: CASRGSSYGHTF. The sequenced DNA is TGTGCCAGCAGGGGGTCTTCCTATGGCCACACCTTC.